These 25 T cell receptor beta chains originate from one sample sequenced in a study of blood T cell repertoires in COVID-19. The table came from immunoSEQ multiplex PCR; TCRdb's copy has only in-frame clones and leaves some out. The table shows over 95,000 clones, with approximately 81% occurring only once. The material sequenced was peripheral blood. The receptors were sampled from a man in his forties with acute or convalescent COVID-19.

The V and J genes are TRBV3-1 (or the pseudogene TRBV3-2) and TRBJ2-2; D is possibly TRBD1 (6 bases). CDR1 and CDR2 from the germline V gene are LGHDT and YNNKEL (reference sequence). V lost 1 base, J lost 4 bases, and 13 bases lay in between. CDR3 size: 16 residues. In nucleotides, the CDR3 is TGTGCCAGCAGCCAAGCAGGGGTATGTAGCACCGGGGAGCTGTTTTTT. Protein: CASSQAGVCSTGELFF.

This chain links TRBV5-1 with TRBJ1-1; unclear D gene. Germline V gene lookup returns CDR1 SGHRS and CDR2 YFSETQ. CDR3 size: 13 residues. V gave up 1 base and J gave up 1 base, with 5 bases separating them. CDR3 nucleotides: TGCGCCAGCAGCTTGACACCGAACACTGAAGCTTTCTTT. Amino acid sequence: CASSLTPNTEAFF.

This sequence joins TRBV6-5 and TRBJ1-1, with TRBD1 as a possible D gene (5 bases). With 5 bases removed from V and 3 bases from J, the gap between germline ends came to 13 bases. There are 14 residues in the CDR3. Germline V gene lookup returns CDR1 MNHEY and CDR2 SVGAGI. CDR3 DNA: TGTGCCAGCAGTACACAGGAGTGGGACACTGAAGCTTTCTTT. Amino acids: CASSTQEWDTEAFF.

The CDR3 bases are TGCAGTGCTAGTCTCATCGGTAGCCAATACGAGCAGTACTTC. It translates to CSASLIGSQYEQYF. The chain uses TRBV20-1 and TRBJ2-7; D gene ambiguous. V gave up 3 bases and J gave up 4 bases, with 16 bases separating them. This CDR3 comprises 14 residues. Per germline, CDR1 DFQATT and CDR2 SNEGSKA (reference sequence).

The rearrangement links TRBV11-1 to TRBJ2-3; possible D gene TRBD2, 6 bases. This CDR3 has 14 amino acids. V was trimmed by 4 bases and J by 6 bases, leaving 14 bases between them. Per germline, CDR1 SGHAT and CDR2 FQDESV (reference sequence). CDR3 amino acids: CASSSGLRSDTQYF. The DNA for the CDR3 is TGTGCCAGCAGCTCGGGACTGCGGTCGGATACGCAGTATTTT.

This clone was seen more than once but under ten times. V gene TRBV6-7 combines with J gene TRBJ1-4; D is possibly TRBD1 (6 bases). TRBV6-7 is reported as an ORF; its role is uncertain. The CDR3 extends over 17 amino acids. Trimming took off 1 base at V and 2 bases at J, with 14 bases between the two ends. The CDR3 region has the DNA TGTGCCAGCAGTTACTGCATTAAGCAGGGGACTAATGAAAAACTGTTTTTT. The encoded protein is CASSYCIKQGTNEKLFF.

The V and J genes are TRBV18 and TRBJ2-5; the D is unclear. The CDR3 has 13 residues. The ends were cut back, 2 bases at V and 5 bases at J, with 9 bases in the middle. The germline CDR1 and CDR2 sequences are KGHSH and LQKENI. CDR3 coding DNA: TGTGCCAGCTCACCAAACCGACTGGAGACCCAGTACTTC. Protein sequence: CASSPNRLETQYF.

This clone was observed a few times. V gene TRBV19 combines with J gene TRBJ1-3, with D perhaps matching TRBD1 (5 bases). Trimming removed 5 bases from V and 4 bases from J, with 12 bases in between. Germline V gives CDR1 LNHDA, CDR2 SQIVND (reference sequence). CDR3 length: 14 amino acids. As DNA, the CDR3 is TGTGCCAGTAGTCTGCCAGGGCCAGGAAACACCATATATTTT. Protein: CASSLPGPGNTIYF.

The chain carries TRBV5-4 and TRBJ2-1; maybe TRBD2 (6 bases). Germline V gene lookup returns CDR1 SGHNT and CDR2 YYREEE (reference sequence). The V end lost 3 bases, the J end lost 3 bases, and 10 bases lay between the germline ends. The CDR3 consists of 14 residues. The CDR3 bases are TGTGCCAGCAGCTCACCGGGAGACTACAATGAGCAGTTCTTC. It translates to CASSSPGDYNEQFF.

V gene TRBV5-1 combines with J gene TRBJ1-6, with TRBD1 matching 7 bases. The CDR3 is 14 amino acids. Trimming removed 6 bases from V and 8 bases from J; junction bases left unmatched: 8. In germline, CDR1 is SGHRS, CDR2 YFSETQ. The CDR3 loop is CASKQQGFDSPLHF. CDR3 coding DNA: TGCGCCAGCAAACAACAGGGGTTCGATTCACCCCTCCACTTT.

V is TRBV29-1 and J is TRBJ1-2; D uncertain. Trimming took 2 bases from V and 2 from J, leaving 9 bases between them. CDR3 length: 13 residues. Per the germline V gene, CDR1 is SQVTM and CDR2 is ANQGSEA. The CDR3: CSVEPPTNYGYTF. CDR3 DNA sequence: TGCAGCGTTGAACCGCCAACAAACTATGGCTACACCTTC.

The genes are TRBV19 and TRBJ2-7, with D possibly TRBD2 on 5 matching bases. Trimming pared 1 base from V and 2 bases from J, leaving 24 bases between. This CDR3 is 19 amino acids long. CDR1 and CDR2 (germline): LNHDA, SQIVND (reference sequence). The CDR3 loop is CASSIVRAGGTPVPYEQYF. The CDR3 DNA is TGTGCCAGTAGTATAGTTCGGGCAGGAGGTACTCCCGTTCCCTACGAGCAGTACTTC.

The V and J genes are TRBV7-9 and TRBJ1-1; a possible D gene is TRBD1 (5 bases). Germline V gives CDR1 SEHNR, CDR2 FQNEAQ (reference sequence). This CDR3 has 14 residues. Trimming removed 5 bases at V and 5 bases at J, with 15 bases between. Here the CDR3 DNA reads TGTGCCAGCAGCCTCTTATGGGGCGCGACTGAAGCTTTCTTT. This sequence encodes CASSLLWGATEAFF.

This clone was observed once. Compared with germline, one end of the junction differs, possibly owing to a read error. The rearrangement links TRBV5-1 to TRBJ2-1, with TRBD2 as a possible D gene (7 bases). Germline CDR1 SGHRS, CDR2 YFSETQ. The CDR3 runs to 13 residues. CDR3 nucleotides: TGCGCCAGCAGTTTGGGGGGGCTCAATGAGCAGTTCTTC. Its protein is CASSLGGLNEQFF. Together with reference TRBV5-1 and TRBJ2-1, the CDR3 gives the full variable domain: KAGVTQTPRYLIKTRGQQVTLSCSPISGHRSVSWYQQTPGQGLQFLFEYFSETQRNKGNFPGRFSGRQFSNSRSEMNVSTLELGDSALYLCASSLGGLNEQFFGPGTRLTVL.

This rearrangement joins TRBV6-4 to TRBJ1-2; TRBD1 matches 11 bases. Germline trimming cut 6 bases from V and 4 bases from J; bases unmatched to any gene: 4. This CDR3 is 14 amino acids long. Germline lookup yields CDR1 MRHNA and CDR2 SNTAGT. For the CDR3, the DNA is TGTGCCAGCAGCCCCGGGACAGGGGGCTATGGCTACACCTTC. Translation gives CASSPGTGGYGYTF.

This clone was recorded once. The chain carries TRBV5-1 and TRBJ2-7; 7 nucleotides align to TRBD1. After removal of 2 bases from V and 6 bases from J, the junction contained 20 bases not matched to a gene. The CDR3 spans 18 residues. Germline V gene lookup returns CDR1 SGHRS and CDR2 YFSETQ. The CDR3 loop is CASSFPPTGSNRGGEQYF. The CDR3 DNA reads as TGCGCCAGCAGCTTCCCGCCAACTGGGTCGAACAGGGGTGGCGAGCAGTACTTC.

DNA for the CDR3: TGCGCCAGCAGCTTGGGCTACTTTCCCCGGGAGACCCAGTACTTC. This gives the protein CASSLGYFPRETQYF. The chain uses TRBV5-1 and TRBJ2-5; D ambiguous. Germline V gene sequence: CDR1 SGHRS, CDR2 YFSETQ. The CDR3 length is 15 residues. V was cut by 0 bases and J by 5 bases, with 14 bases left in between.

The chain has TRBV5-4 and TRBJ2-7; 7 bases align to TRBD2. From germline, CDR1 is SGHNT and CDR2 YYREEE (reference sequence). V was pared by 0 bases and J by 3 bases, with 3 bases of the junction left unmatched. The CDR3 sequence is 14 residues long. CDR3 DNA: TGTGCCAGCAGCTTGGGGGCGGGGGACTACGAGCAGTACTTC. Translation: CASSLGAGDYEQYF.

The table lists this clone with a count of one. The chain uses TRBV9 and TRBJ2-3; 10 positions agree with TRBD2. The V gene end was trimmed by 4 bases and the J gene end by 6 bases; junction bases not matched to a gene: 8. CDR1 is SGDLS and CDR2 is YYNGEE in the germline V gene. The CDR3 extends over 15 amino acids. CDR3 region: CASSTSGGGRDTQYF. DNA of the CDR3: TGTGCCAGCAGCACCAGCGGGGGGGGCAGGGATACGCAGTATTTT.

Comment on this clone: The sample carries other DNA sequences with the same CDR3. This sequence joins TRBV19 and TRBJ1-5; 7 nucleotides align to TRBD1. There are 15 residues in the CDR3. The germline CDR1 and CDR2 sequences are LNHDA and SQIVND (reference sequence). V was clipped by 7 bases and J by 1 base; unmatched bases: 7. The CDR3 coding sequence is TGTGCCAGTAAGAGACAGGGAACGAGCAATCAGCCCCAGCATTTT. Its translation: CASKRQGTSNQPQHF. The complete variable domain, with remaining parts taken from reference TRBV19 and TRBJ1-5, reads DGGITQSPKYLFRKEGQNVTLSCEQNLNHDAMYWYRQDPGQGLRLIYYSQIVNDFQKGDIAEGYSVSREKKESFPLTVTSAQKNPTAFYLCASKRQGTSNQPQHFGDGTRLSIL.

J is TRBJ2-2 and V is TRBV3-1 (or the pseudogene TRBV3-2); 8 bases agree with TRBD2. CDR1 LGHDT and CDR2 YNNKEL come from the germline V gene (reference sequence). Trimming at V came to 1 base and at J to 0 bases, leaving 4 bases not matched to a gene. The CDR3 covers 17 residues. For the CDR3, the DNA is TGTGCCAGCAGCCAAGTTGCGGGGGGACCGAACACCGGGGAGCTGTTTTTT. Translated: CASSQVAGGPNTGELFF.

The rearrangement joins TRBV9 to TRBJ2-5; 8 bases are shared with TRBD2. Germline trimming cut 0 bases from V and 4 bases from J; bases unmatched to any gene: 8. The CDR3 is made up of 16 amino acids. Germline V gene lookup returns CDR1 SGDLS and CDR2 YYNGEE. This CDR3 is CASSVAGGAARETQYF. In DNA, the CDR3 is TGTGCCAGCAGCGTAGCGGGGGGGGCTGCTCGAGAGACCCAGTACTTC.

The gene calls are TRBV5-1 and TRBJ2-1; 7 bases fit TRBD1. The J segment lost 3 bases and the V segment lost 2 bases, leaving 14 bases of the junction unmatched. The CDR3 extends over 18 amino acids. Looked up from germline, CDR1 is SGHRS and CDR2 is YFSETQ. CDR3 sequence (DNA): TGCGCCAGCAGCTTTAACATGAGAGGGGGCGGAAACTACAATGAGCAGTTCTTC. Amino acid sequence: CASSFNMRGGGNYNEQFF.

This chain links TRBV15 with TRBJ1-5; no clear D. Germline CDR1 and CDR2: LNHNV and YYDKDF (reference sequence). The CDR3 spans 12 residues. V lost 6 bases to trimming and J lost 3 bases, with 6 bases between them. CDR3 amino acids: CATSPFNQPQHF. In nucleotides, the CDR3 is TGTGCCACCAGTCCCTTCAATCAGCCCCAGCATTTT.

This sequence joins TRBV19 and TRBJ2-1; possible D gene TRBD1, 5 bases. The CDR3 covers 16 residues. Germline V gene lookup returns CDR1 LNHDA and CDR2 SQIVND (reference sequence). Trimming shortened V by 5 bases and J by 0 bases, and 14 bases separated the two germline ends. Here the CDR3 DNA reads TGTGCCAGTAGTGCCGTACAGGTTAGCTCCTACAATGAGCAGTTCTTC. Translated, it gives CASSAVQVSSYNEQFF. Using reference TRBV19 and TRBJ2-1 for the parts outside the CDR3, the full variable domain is DGGITQSPKYLFRKEGQNVTLSCEQNLNHDAMYWYRQDPGQGLRLIYYSQIVNDFQKGDIAEGYSVSREKKESFPLTVTSAQKNPTAFYLCASSAVQVSSYNEQFFGPGTRLTVL.